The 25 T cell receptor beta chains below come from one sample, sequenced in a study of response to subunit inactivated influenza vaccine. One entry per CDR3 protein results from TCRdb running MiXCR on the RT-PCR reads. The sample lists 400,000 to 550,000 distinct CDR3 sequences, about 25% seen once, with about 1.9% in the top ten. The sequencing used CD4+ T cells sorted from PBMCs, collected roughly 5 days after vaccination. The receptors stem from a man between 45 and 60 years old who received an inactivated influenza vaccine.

CDR3 sequence (DNA): TGTGCCAGCAGCTTAGATCTGAGGCAGCCCCAGCATTTT. As protein: CASSLDLRQPQHF. The chain joins TRBV11-2 to TRBJ1-5; no definite D call. The germline V and J ends were trimmed by 0 bases and 7 bases, with 7 bases remaining between them. This CDR3 is built from 13 residues. CDR1 SGHAT and CDR2 FQNNGV come from the germline V gene.

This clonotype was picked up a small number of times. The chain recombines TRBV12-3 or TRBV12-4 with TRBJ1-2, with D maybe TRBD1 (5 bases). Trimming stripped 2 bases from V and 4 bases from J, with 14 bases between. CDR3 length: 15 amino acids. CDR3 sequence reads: CASSLQGRGFYGYTF. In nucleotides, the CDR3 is TGTGCCAGCAGTTTACAAGGGAGGGGTTTCTATGGCTACACCTTC.

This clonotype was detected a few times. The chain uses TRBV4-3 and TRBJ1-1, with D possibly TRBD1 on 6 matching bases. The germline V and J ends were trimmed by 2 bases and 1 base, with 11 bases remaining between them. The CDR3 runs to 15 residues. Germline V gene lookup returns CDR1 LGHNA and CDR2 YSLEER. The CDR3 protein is CASSQTLGANTEAFF. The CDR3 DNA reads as TGCGCCAGCAGCCAAACCTTGGGGGCGAACACTGAAGCTTTCTTT.

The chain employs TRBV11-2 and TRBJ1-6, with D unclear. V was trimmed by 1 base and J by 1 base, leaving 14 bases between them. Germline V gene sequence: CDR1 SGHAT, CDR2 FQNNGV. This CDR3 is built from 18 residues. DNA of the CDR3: TGTGCCAGCAGCTTAGTAGCCGGGCGGAGGTCCTATAATTCACCCCTCCACTTT. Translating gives CASSLVAGRRSYNSPLHF.

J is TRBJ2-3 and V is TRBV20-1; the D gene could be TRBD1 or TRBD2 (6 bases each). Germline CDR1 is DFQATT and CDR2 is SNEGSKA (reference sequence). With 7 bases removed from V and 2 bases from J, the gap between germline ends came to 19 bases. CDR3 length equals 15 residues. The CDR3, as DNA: TGCAGTGTTGGGGGGCAGAGCCGTTTCACAGATACGCAGTATTTT. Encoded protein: CSVGGQSRFTDTQYF.

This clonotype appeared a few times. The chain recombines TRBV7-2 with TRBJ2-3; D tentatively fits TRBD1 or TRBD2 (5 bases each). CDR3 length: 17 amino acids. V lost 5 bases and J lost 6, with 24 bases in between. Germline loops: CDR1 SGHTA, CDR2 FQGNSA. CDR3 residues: CASSPTRGNPRWDTQYF. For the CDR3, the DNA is TGTGCCAGCAGCCCAACGAGGGGTAACCCCCGCTGGGATACGCAGTATTTT.

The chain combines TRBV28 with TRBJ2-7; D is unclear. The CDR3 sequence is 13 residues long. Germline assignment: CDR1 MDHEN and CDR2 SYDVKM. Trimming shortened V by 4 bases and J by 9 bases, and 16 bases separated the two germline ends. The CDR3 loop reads CASSSGPDRVQYF. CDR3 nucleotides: TGTGCCAGCAGTTCCGGGCCCGATCGCGTGCAGTACTTC.

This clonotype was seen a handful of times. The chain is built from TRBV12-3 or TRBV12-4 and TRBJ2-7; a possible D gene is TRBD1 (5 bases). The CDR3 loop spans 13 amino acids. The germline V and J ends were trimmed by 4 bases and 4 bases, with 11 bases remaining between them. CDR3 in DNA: TGTGCCAGCAGTTACGACAGCCCTTACGAGCAGTACTTC. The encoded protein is CASSYDSPYEQYF.

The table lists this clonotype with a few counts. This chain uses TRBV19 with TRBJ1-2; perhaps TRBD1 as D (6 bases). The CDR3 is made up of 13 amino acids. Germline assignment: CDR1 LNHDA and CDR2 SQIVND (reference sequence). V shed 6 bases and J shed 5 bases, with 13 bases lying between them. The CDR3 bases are TGTGCCAGTAGCCGGAGACAGGCTTATGGCTACACCTTC. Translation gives CASSRRQAYGYTF.

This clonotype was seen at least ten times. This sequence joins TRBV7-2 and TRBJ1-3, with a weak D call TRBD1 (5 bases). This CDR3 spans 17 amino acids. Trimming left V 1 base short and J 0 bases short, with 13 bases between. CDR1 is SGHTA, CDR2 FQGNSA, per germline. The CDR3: CASSLGHARGSGNTIYF. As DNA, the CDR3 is TGTGCCAGCAGCTTAGGGCACGCGAGGGGCTCTGGAAACACCATATATTTT.

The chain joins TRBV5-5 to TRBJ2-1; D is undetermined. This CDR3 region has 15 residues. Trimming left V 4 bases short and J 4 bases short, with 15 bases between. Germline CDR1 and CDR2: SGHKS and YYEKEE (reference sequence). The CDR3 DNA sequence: TGTGCCAGCAGCCGTTTAATAGAGGCTTACAATGAGCAGTTCTTC. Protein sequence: CASSRLIEAYNEQFF.

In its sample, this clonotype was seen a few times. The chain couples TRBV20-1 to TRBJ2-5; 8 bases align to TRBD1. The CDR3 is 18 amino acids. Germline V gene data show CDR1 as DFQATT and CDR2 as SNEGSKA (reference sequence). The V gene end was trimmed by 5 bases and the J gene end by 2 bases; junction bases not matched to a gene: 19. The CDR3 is CSAYRDRRNLFGQETQYF. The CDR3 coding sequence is TGCAGTGCTTACCGGGACAGGAGGAATCTATTCGGGCAAGAGACCCAGTACTTC.

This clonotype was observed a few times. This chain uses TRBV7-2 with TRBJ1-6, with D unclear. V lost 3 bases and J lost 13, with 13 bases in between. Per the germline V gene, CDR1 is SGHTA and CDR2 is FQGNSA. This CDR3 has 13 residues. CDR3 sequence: CASSLYTASPLHF. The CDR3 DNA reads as TGTGCCAGCAGCTTGTATACTGCATCGCCCCTCCACTTT.

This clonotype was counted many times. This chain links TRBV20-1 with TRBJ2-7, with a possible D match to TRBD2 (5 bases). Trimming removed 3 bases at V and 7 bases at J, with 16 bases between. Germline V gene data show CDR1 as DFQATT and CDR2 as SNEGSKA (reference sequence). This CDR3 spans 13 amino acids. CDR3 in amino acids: CSASWSRPGEQYF. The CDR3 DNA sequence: TGCAGTGCTAGTTGGTCTAGGCCGGGGGAGCAGTACTTC.

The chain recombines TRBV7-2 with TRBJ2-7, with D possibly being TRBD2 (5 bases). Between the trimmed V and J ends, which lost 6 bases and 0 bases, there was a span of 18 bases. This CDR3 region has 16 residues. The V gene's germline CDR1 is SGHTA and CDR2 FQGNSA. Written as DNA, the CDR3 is TGTGCCAGCAGGGCCTATGGGGAGCGCCTCTCCTACGAGCAGTACTTC. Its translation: CASRAYGERLSYEQYF.

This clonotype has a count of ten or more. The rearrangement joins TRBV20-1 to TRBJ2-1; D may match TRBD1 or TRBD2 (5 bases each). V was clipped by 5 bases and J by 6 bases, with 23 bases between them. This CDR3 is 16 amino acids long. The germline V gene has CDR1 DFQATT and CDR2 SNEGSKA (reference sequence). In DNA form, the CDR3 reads TGCAGTGCTGCCGGCGTGGGGCGGAGTGGGGGCAATGAGCAGTTCTTC. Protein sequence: CSAAGVGRSGGNEQFF.

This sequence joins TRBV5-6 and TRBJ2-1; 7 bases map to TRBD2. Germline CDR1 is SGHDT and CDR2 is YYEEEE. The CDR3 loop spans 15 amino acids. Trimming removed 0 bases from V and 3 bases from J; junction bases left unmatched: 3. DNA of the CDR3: TGTGCCAGCAGCTTGGTCGGGACTAACTACAATGAGCAGTTCTTC. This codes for CASSLVGTNYNEQFF. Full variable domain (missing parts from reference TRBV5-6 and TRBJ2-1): DAGVTQSPTHLIKTRGQQVTLRCSPKSGHDTVSWYQQALGQGPQFIFQYYEEEERQRGNFPDRFSGHQFPNYSSELNVNALLLGDSALYLCASSLVGTNYNEQFFGPGTRLTVL.

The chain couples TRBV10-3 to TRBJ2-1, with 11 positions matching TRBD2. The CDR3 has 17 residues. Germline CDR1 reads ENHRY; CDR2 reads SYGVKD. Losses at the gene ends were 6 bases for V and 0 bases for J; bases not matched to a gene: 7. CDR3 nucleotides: TGTGCCATCAGGTCTTCCGGGACTAGCGGCTCCTACAATGAGCAGTTCTTC. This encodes CAIRSSGTSGSYNEQFF.

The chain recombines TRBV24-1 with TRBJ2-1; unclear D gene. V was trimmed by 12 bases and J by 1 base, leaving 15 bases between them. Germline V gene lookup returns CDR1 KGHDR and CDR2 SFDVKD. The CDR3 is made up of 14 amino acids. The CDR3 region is CAATRLESYNEQFF. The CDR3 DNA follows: TGTGCCGCCACCCGACTGGAGTCCTACAATGAGCAGTTCTTC.

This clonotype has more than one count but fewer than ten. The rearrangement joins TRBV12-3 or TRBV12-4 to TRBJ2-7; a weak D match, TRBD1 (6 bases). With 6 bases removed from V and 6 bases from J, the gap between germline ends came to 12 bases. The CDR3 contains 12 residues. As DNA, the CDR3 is TGTGCCAGCAGAACACAGGGTTTCGAGCAGTACTTC. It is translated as CASRTQGFEQYF.

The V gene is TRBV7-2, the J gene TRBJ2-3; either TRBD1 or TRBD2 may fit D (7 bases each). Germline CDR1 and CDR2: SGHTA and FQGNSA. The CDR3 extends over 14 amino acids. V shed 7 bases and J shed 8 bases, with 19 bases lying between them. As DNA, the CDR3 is TGTGCCAGCAACCCAGGGGGAGGGACCGGTACGCAGTATTTT. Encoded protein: CASNPGGGTGTQYF.

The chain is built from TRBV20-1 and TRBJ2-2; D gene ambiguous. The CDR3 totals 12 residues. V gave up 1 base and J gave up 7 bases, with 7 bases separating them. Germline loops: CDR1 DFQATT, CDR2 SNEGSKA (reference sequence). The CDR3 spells CSARVGGGELFF. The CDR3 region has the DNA TGCAGTGCTAGAGTGGGCGGCGGGGAGCTGTTTTTT.

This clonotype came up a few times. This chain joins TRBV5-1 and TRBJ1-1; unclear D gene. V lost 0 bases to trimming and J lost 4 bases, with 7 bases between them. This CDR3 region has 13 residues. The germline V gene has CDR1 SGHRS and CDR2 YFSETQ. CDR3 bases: TGCGCCAGCAGCTTGGATCCGTTCACTGAAGCTTTCTTT. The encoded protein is CASSLDPFTEAFF.

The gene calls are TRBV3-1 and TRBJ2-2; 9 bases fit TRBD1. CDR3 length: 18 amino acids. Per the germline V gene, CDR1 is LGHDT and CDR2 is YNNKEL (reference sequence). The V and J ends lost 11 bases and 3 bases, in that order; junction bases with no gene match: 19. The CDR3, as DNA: TGTGCCTTCAGTCCGGGACAGGGAATATTTTCGGACACCGGGGAGCTGTTTTTT. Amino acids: CAFSPGQGIFSDTGELFF.

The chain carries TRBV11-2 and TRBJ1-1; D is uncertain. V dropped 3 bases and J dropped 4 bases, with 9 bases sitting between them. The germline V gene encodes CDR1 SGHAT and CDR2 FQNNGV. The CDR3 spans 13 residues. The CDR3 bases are TGTGCCAGCAGCTTCTCGGGTTCCACTGAAGCTTTCTTT. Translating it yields CASSFSGSTEAFF.